One and the same sample provided the 10 T cell receptor beta chains below, sequenced in a study of CXCR3-negative and CXCR3-positive naive CD8 T cells. The study's findings and limits: TRB CDR3 hydrophobicity was greater in CXCR3-positive naive cells than in CXCR3-negative naive cells.

No antigen has been identified for these receptors. 5' RACE with UMI labels generated the TRB cDNA libraries. TCRdb re-analyzed the 5' RACE reads; it lists each CDR3 protein once, without DNA. Its listing shows more than 80,000 distinct CDR3 sequences. The sample was naive CXCR3+ CD8+ T cells from blood. The subset denotes: CD45RO-CCR7+CD27+CD95- naive CD8+ T cells expressing CXCR3 (TNR3+). The receptors were sampled from a human donor in good health. Some clones in this sample may be carry-over from other donors' samples.

The J gene is TRBJ1-2, the V gene TRBV20-1; TCRdb calls TRBD1, which cannot be checked without DNA. CDR3 length equals 16 residues. CDR1 is DFQATT, CDR2 SNEGSKA, per germline (reference sequence). CDR3 protein: CSAPGQGFWDNYGYTF.

The chain links TRBV2 to TRBJ2-3; TCRdb lists TRBD2, though no DNA is available to test this call. This CDR3 has 17 amino acids. Germline V gene sequence: CDR1 SNHLY, CDR2 FYNNEI. The CDR3 here is CATDNLGREKNTDTQYF.

This sequence joins TRBV28 and TRBJ1-5; checking the TCRdb D call of TRBD1 is not possible without DNA. Per germline, CDR1 MDHEN and CDR2 SYDVKM. The CDR3 runs to 14 residues. The CDR3: CASSYRAGGQPQHF.

The chain joins TRBV23-1 to TRBJ2-7; TCRdb selects TRBD1, and the lack of DNA leaves this call unchecked. TRBV23-1 has ORF status, its function being uncertain. The CDR3 runs to 17 residues. The CDR3 loop is CASSQNLPGQIAYEQYF.

V usage is TRBV28 and J usage is TRBJ2-7; the TCRdb call, TRBD1, lacks DNA for checking. From germline, CDR1 is MDHEN and CDR2 SYDVKM. The length of the CDR3 is 15 residues. This CDR3 is CASSPIRDRYYEQYF.

The chain carries TRBV6-7 and TRBJ2-4; TCRdb returns TRBD1, unconfirmable since there is no DNA. TRBV6-7 falls under the ORF class, with uncertain function. The CDR3 sequence is 20 residues long. The CDR3 reads CASRPTPGRYSFLAKNIQYF.

The chain couples TRBV3-1 to TRBJ2-1; lacking DNA, the TRBD2 call made by TCRdb goes unchecked. Germline V gives CDR1 LGHDT, CDR2 YNNKEL (reference sequence). The CDR3 extends over 15 amino acids. The CDR3 region is CASSPGVGGASEQFF.

This sequence joins TRBV20-1 and TRBJ2-7; TCRdb lists TRBD1, though no DNA is available to test this call. CDR3 size: 12 residues. The V gene's germline CDR1 is DFQATT and CDR2 SNEGSKA (reference sequence). The CDR3 loop reads CSARDRGYEQYF.

The J gene is TRBJ2-1, the V gene TRBV7-8; TCRdb's D call of TRBD2 is untestable without DNA. The CDR3 contains 18 residues. Germline lookup yields CDR1 SGHVS and CDR2 FQNEAQ. CDR3 region: CASSLESSGIGFGNEQFF.

The rearrangement links TRBV19 to TRBJ1-1. The germline V gene encodes CDR1 LNHDA and CDR2 SQIVND (reference sequence). The CDR3 is 15 amino acids. The CDR3 reads CASSALQGGGTEAFF.